Below, 19 T cell receptor beta chains from the same sample are listed, as sequenced in a study of T cell changes during pregnancy in multiple sclerosis. TCRdb keeps only in-frame clones here, not all; method: immunoSEQ multiplex PCR. This table holds approximately 34,000 clones, about 91% found once. The input for sequencing was CD4+ T cells from peripheral blood mononuclear cells, taken after pregnancy. These receptors were taken from a female donor with multiple sclerosis, enrolled in a pregnancy study.

V and J are TRBV7-9 and TRBJ2-7; a possible D gene is TRBD2 (6 bases). Between the trimmed V and J ends, which lost 4 bases and 0 bases, there was a span of 13 bases. The CDR3 consists of 15 residues. Looked up from germline, CDR1 is SEHNR and CDR2 is FQNEAQ (reference sequence). CDR3 coding DNA: TGTGCCAGCAGCTACCAAGGCGGGGACTCCTACGAGCAGTACTTC. This translates into CASSYQGGDSYEQYF.

The rearrangement links TRBV27 to TRBJ2-7; the match to TRBD2 covers 10 bases. CDR1 is MNHEY and CDR2 is SMNVEV in the germline V gene (reference sequence). Unmatched junction bases numbered 3, after V lost 6 bases and J lost 4 bases. This CDR3 region has 13 residues. The CDR3 here is CASRTSGSYEQYF. As DNA, the CDR3 is TGTGCCAGCAGGACTAGCGGGTCATACGAGCAGTACTTC.

This chain joins TRBV9 and TRBJ1-1; 11 nucleotides line up with TRBD1. The ends lost 3 bases at V and 8 bases at J; junction bases unmatched: 12. The CDR3 extends over 16 amino acids. Per the germline V gene, CDR1 is SGDLS and CDR2 is YYNGEE. The DNA of the CDR3 is TGTGCCAGCAGCGCCGGGACAGGGGGGATGACCCTCGAAGCTTTCTTT. It yields the protein CASSAGTGGMTLEAFF. Filled out from reference TRBV9 and TRBJ1-1, the complete variable domain reads DSGVTQTPKHLITATGQRVTLRCSPRSGDLSVYWYQQSLDQGLQFLIQYYNGEERAKGNILERFSAQQFPDLHSELNLSSLELGDSALYFCASSAGTGGMTLEAFFGQGTRLTVV.

The chain couples TRBV5-1 to TRBJ2-7; 11 bases line up with TRBD2. This CDR3 is built from 15 residues. The trim removed 2 bases at V and 7 bases at J, leaving 8 bases unmatched. Germline values: CDR1 SGHRS, CDR2 YFSETQ. For the CDR3, the DNA is TGCGCCAGCAGCTTTGGCCTAGCGGGAGGAAGAGAGCAGTACTTC. This sequence encodes CASSFGLAGGREQYF.

This chain uses TRBV7-2 with TRBJ2-7; the match to TRBD2 covers 11 bases. CDR1 is SGHTA, CDR2 FQGNSA, per germline. The junction had 7 bases not matched to a gene; V was cut back by 4 bases and J by 5 bases. CDR3 size: 15 residues. The CDR3 bases are TGTGCCAGCAGCTCTACGGGGACTAGCGGAAACGAGCAGTACTTC. Its protein is CASSSTGTSGNEQYF. Supplemented by reference TRBV7-2 and TRBJ2-7, the full variable domain reads GAGVSQSPSNKVTEKGKDVELRCDPISGHTALYWYRQSLGQGLEFLIYFQGNSAPDKSGLPSDRFSAERTGGSVSTLTIQRTQQEDSAVYLCASSSTGTSGNEQYFGPGTRLTVT.

V usage is TRBV5-1 and J usage is TRBJ2-2, with 8 bases identical to TRBD1. The germline CDR1 and CDR2 sequences are SGHRS and YFSETQ. Trimming took 0 bases from V and 7 from J; bases not matched to a gene: 2. This CDR3 is built from 14 residues. CDR3 sequence: CASSLDRGDGELFF. CDR3 sequence (DNA): TGCGCCAGCAGCTTGGACAGGGGGGACGGGGAGCTGTTTTTT.

The rearrangement joins TRBV27 to TRBJ2-1, with TRBD2 matching over 10 bases. This CDR3 is 20 amino acids long. Trimming took 7 bases from V and 0 from J; bases not matched to a gene: 18. Germline V CDR1 and CDR2: MNHEY, SMNVEV (reference sequence). The CDR3 DNA follows: TGTGCCAGCATCCGGACTAGCGGAGATATAAAAACGATCTCCTACAATGAGCAGTTCTTC. Protein product: CASIRTSGDIKTISYNEQFF.

This chain joins TRBV6-5 and TRBJ1-2; 11 bases fit TRBD1. Trimming took 0 bases from V and 4 from J; bases not matched to a gene: 4. Germline assignment: CDR1 MNHEY and CDR2 SVGAGI. This CDR3 region has 16 residues. DNA for the CDR3: TGTGCCAGCAGTTACTCGCTCGGGACAGGGGGCTATGGCTACACCTTC. This codes for CASSYSLGTGGYGYTF.

This clone has just a few counts. The chain carries TRBV6-1 and TRBJ1-6; D perhaps matches TRBD1 (5 bases). Germline V CDR1 and CDR2: MNHNS, SASEGT. Trimming shortened V by 2 bases and J by 8 bases, and 13 bases separated the two germline ends. This CDR3 has 15 residues. The CDR3 DNA follows: TGTGCCAGCAGTGAAAGGGGATTCCAGGATTCACCCCTCCACTTT. This translates into CASSERGFQDSPLHF.

The genes are TRBV28 and TRBJ1-5, with a weak D call TRBD1 (5 bases). The CDR3 runs 14 residues. Germline values: CDR1 MDHEN, CDR2 SYDVKM. Trimming took 4 bases from V and 6 from J, leaving 13 bases between them. The chain's CDR3 is CASSSGGPFQPQHF. In nucleotides, the CDR3 is TGTGCCAGCAGTTCCGGGGGACCCTTTCAGCCCCAGCATTTT.

The V and J genes are TRBV2 and TRBJ1-1; 9 bases map to TRBD1. The CDR3 is 14 residues long. Germline values: CDR1 SNHLY, CDR2 FYNNEI. The ends lost 8 bases at V and 7 bases at J; junction bases unmatched: 11. The chain's CDR3 is CASSINPGQGEAFF. CDR3 in DNA: TGTGCCAGCTCGATTAACCCGGGACAGGGTGAAGCTTTCTTT.

This chain uses TRBV11-2 with TRBJ2-1, with TRBD1 matching 9 bases. This CDR3 comprises 15 residues. The trim removed 1 base at V and 2 bases at J, leaving 0 bases unmatched. CDR1 SGHAT and CDR2 FQNNGV come from the germline V gene. CDR3 loop: CASSLGQGAYNEQFF. CDR3 nucleotide sequence: TGTGCCAGCAGCTTAGGACAGGGGGCCTACAATGAGCAGTTCTTC.

The chain uses TRBV29-1 and TRBJ2-3; TRBD1 agrees at 10 bases. The CDR3 runs to 13 residues. Germline CDR1 SQVTM, CDR2 ANQGSEA. V lost 7 bases, J lost 5 bases, and 6 bases stayed unmatched. The DNA for the CDR3 is TGCAGCGCTCGGACAGGGGGAATAGATACGCAGTATTTT. Encoded protein: CSARTGGIDTQYF.

This clone was seen only once. This rearrangement joins TRBV5-5 to TRBJ2-7; D might be TRBD2 (5 bases). Trimming took 0 bases from V and 2 from J, leaving 18 bases between them. The CDR3 runs to 17 residues. Germline V gene lookup returns CDR1 SGHKS and CDR2 YYEKEE (reference sequence). DNA of the CDR3: TGTGCCAGCAGCTTGGAAGGCTCGTGGTATAGCGCCTACGAGCAGTACTTC. It codes for CASSLEGSWYSAYEQYF. Full variable domain (rest looked up from reference TRBV5-5 and TRBJ2-7): DAGVTQSPTHLIKTRGQQVTLRCSPISGHKSVSWYQQVLGQGPQFIFQYYEKEERGRGNFPDRFSARQFPNYSSELNVNALLLGDSALYLCASSLEGSWYSAYEQYFGPGTRLTVT.

The chain employs TRBV7-2 and TRBJ1-6, with TRBD1 as a possible D gene (5 bases). Trimming shortened V by 1 base and J by 13 bases, and 14 bases separated the two germline ends. Germline V lookup: CDR1 SGHTA, CDR2 FQGNSA. The CDR3 has 14 residues. The CDR3: CASSLGRDLGPLHF. Written as DNA, the CDR3 is TGTGCCAGCAGCTTAGGCAGGGACTTGGGGCCCCTCCACTTT.

This sequence joins TRBV29-1 and TRBJ2-1; TRBD2 agrees at 8 bases. CDR1 SQVTM and CDR2 ANQGSEA come from the germline V gene. The junction had 2 bases not matched to a gene; V was cut back by 3 bases and J by 7 bases. The CDR3 is 12 residues long. For the CDR3, the DNA is TGCAGCGTTGATGGCGGGGGGAATGAGCAGTTCTTC. Protein: CSVDGGGNEQFF.

The chain carries TRBV28 and TRBJ2-7; TRBD1 matches 11 bases. CDR3 length: 16 residues. V trimming: 6 bases; J trimming: 6 bases; junction bases outside the gene matches: 13. Germline CDR1 reads MDHEN; CDR2 reads SYDVKM. The chain's CDR3 is CASSRTGGLLSLEQYF. In nucleotides, the CDR3 is TGTGCCAGCAGCCGGACAGGGGGCCTCTTGTCACTCGAGCAGTACTTC. Full variable domain (remainder filled in from reference TRBV28 and TRBJ2-7): DVKVTQSSRYLVKRTGEKVFLECVQDMDHENMFWYRQDPGLGLRLIYFSYDVKMKEKGDIPEGYSVSREKKERFSLILESASTNQTSMYLCASSRTGGLLSLEQYFGPGTRLTVT.

This chain uses TRBV6-5 with TRBJ1-6; 11 positions match TRBD1. The V gene end was trimmed by 2 bases and the J gene end by 10 bases; junction bases not matched to a gene: 4. The CDR3 extends over 15 amino acids. Germline V CDR1 and CDR2: MNHEY, SVGAGI. CDR3 coding DNA: TGTGCCAGCAGTTACATGGACAGGGGGCGGTCACCCCTCCACTTT. It specifies CASSYMDRGRSPLHF.

The J gene is TRBJ2-7, the V gene TRBV5-1, with D possibly being TRBD2 (5 bases). The CDR3 length is 14 residues. CDR1 and CDR2 from the germline V gene are SGHRS and YFSETQ. Trimming left V 4 bases short and J 5 bases short, with 16 bases between. CDR3 loop: CASSNGRPGDEQYF. The DNA of the CDR3 is TGCGCCAGCAGCAACGGACGCCCCGGGGACGAGCAGTACTTC.